The 24 T cell receptor beta chains listed next were all sequenced from one sample in a study of cytomegalovirus exposure and HLA in healthy donors. The study ran its PCR with 60 Vbeta and 13 Jbeta primers. This table comes from immunoSEQ multiplex PCR, and its TCRdb copy is limited to in-frame clones, with some not included. The sample shows 100,000 to 150,000 clones, about four fifths of them seen only once. The source material was PBMCs. These receptors were taken from a man aged 40-50 years in good health and CMV-seronegative.

The chain combines TRBV4-1 with TRBJ1-2; no firm D call. Germline V gives CDR1 MGHRA, CDR2 YSYEKL. CDR3 length: 15 amino acids. Deletions cut 0 bases from V and 4 bases from J, with 12 bases between. CDR3 sequence reads: CASSQDPATPYGYTF. DNA of the CDR3: TGCGCCAGCAGCCAAGATCCTGCGACACCCTATGGCTACACCTTC.

V usage is TRBV27 and J usage is TRBJ1-2, with a tentative D call TRBD1 (5 bases). Germline CDR1 and CDR2: MNHEY and SMNVEV (reference sequence). The CDR3 covers 13 residues. V gave up 1 base and J gave up 8 bases, with 11 bases separating them. The CDR3 here is CASSLFSGHGYTF. Written as DNA, the CDR3 is TGTGCCAGCAGTTTATTTTCAGGACACGGCTACACCTTC.

This chain links TRBV28 with TRBJ2-3, with 12 bases fitting TRBD2. J gave up 4 bases and V 3 bases, and 11 bases lay outside the gene matches. Germline-derived CDR1 and CDR2 are MDHEN and SYDVKM. The CDR3 spans 18 residues. CDR3 DNA sequence: TGTGCCAGCAGTTTGGGTCTAGCGGGGGGGCCTGAGGCAGATACGCAGTATTTT. As protein: CASSLGLAGGPEADTQYF.

The V gene is TRBV7-9, the J gene TRBJ2-3, with a weak D call TRBD2 (6 bases). Germline V gives CDR1 SEHNR, CDR2 FQNEAQ (reference sequence). The CDR3 totals 14 residues. The V gene lost 3 bases and the J gene lost 6 bases, with 13 bases spanning the gap. The CDR3 nucleotides read TGTGCCAGCAGCTTCTCCGGGGGTGTGGATACGCAGTATTTT. It yields the protein CASSFSGGVDTQYF.

The chain uses TRBV18 and TRBJ1-1; 8 bases agree with TRBD1. The CDR3 is made up of 14 amino acids. The germline V gene encodes CDR1 KGHSH and CDR2 LQKENI. V lost 2 bases and J lost 5; bases outside the gene matches: 4. The CDR3 loop reads CASSPETGVTEAFF. The CDR3 DNA reads as TGTGCCAGCTCACCAGAGACAGGGGTTACTGAAGCTTTCTTT.

The V and J genes are TRBV7-9 and TRBJ1-1, with 9 bases lining up with TRBD1. The germline V gene has CDR1 SEHNR and CDR2 FQNEAQ (reference sequence). Trimming took 4 bases from V and 8 from J; bases not matched to a gene: 5. The CDR3 runs to 13 residues. The CDR3, as DNA: TGTGCCAGCAGCTCCGGGGGACAGGGAGAAGCTTTCTTT. It specifies CASSSGGQGEAFF. Full variable domain (rest looked up from reference TRBV7-9 and TRBJ1-1): DTGVSQNPRHKITKRGQNVTFRCDPISEHNRLYWYRQTLGQGPEFLTYFQNEAQLEKSRLLSDRFSAERPKGSFSTLEIQRTEQGDSAMYLCASSSGGQGEAFFGQGTRLTVV.

The V gene is TRBV6-5, the J gene TRBJ2-7; no firm D call. Trimming removed 6 bases at V and 0 bases at J, with 12 bases between. This CDR3 contains 14 residues. From germline, CDR1 is MNHEY and CDR2 SVGAGI. The CDR3 bases are TGTGCCAGCAGATCCACCTCCAGCTCCTACGAGCAGTACTTC. This translates into CASRSTSSSYEQYF.

This clone was seen just once. The rearrangement joins TRBV11-2 to TRBJ1-2; no definite D call. V lost 3 bases, J lost 5 bases, and 7 bases lay in between. There are 12 residues in the CDR3. Germline lookup yields CDR1 SGHAT and CDR2 FQNNGV. The DNA of the CDR3 is TGTGCCAGCAGCTTTCCCGGGTATGGCTACACCTTC. Its translation is CASSFPGYGYTF.

The V gene is TRBV27, the J gene TRBJ1-1; 7 bases line up with TRBD1. Trimming at V came to 4 bases and at J to 1 base, leaving 0 bases not matched to a gene. Germline V CDR1 and CDR2: MNHEY, SMNVEV (reference sequence). The CDR3 length is 13 residues. Written as DNA, the CDR3 is TGTGCCAGCAGTTGGACAGGGAACACTGAAGCTTTCTTT. Translating gives CASSWTGNTEAFF.

V is TRBV5-8 and J is TRBJ1-1; TRBD1 aligns across 8 bases. The CDR3 is made up of 15 amino acids. Per the germline V gene, CDR1 is SGHTS and CDR2 is YDEGEE. Unmatched junction bases numbered 11, after V lost 4 bases and J lost 6 bases. The CDR3 protein is CASSLRTGWEPEAFF. Here the CDR3 DNA reads TGTGCCAGCAGCCTCCGGACAGGGTGGGAACCTGAAGCTTTCTTT.

The chain joins TRBV6-6 to TRBJ2-2; 8 nucleotides agree with TRBD1. V was pared by 5 bases and J by 5 bases, with 4 bases of the junction left unmatched. CDR3 length: 14 amino acids. Looked up from germline, CDR1 is MNHNY and CDR2 is SVGAGI (reference sequence). The CDR3 DNA follows: TGTGCCAGCAGTCGGACAGGGACAACCGGGGAGCTGTTTTTT. Translated, it gives CASSRTGTTGELFF.

The chain recombines TRBV6-5 with TRBJ1-1; 7 nucleotides match TRBD1. The germline gives CDR1 MNHEY, CDR2 SVGAGI. This CDR3 spans 14 amino acids. V shed 7 bases, J shed 1 base, and the junction held 6 bases outside the gene matches. The CDR3 sequence: CASTDRVENTEAFF. DNA for the CDR3: TGTGCCAGCACAGACAGGGTCGAGAACACTGAAGCTTTCTTT.

DNA of the CDR3: TGCGCCAGCAGCCAAGAGAGCAGGGGAGGGAATCAGCCCCAGCATTTT. It is translated as CASSQESRGGNQPQHF. V usage is TRBV4-1 and J usage is TRBJ1-5, with D possibly TRBD1 on 6 matching bases. Between the trimmed V and J ends, which lost 0 bases and 4 bases, there was a span of 13 bases. The germline CDR1 and CDR2 sequences are MGHRA and YSYEKL. The CDR3 contains 16 residues.

The V and J genes are TRBV10-3 and TRBJ1-1; 9 bases match TRBD1. Trimming removed 3 bases from V and 6 bases from J; junction bases left unmatched: 2. This CDR3 has 13 residues. From germline, CDR1 is ENHRY and CDR2 SYGVKD. CDR3 nucleotide sequence: TGTGCCATCAGTGACTGGACAGGGGCTGAAGCTTTCTTT. This translates into CAISDWTGAEAFF.

V is TRBV19 and J is TRBJ2-1, with D maybe TRBD1 (5 bases). Trimming removed 3 bases at V and 2 bases at J, with 11 bases between. There are 15 residues in the CDR3. Germline CDR1 LNHDA, CDR2 SQIVND (reference sequence). CDR3 in DNA: TGTGCCAGTAGTATCGACAGTAACCCCTACAATGAGCAGTTCTTC. This translates into CASSIDSNPYNEQFF.

The rearrangement links TRBV27 to TRBJ2-2; no definite D call. The CDR3 has 12 amino acids. Germline-derived CDR1 and CDR2 are MNHEY and SMNVEV (reference sequence). Trimming took off 3 bases at V and 6 bases at J, with 5 bases between the two ends. The chain's CDR3 is CASSFSAGELFF. The CDR3 nucleotides are TGTGCCAGCAGTTTCAGTGCCGGGGAGCTGTTTTTT.

The chain links TRBV7-8 to TRBJ1-6; 8 bases line up with TRBD1. V shed 5 bases and J 7 bases; nucleotides not matched to a gene: 10. The CDR3 loop spans 16 amino acids. In germline, CDR1 is SGHVS, CDR2 FQNEAQ. CDR3 sequence: CASSRLPGQVNSPLHF. In DNA form, the CDR3 reads TGTGCCAGCAGCCGACTTCCGGGACAGGTCAATTCACCCCTCCACTTT.

Written as DNA, the CDR3 is TGTGCCAGCAGCGCACAGGGTAACACCGGGGAGCTGTTTTTT. Amino acids: CASSAQGNTGELFF. The V call is TRBV7-9, the J call TRBJ2-2; tentative D call: TRBD1 (6 bases). Germline V gives CDR1 SEHNR, CDR2 FQNEAQ (reference sequence). The CDR3 sequence is 14 residues long. Trimming removed 5 bases at V and 2 bases at J, with 9 bases between.

This clone was counted a single time. V and J are TRBV28 and TRBJ1-1; TRBD1 aligns across 7 bases. The CDR3 has 17 amino acids. The V segment lost 3 bases and the J segment 4 bases; nucleotides outside the gene matches: 14. Germline assignment: CDR1 MDHEN and CDR2 SYDVKM. The CDR3 DNA sequence: TGTGCCAGCAGTTTGTCCCAAGGGACAGCATGGGGCACTGAAGCTTTCTTT. The encoded protein is CASSLSQGTAWGTEAFF.

This chain uses TRBV5-6 with TRBJ1-2, with 7 bases lining up with TRBD1. Germline-derived CDR1 and CDR2 are SGHDT and YYEEEE. With 4 bases clipped from V and 5 bases from J, the junction kept 5 bases outside the gene matches. CDR3 length: 13 amino acids. The CDR3 is CASSEGQIYGYTF. The DNA of the CDR3 is TGTGCCAGCAGCGAGGGACAGATTTATGGCTACACCTTC. Looking up the rest from reference TRBV5-6 and TRBJ1-2 gives the full variable domain: DAGVTQSPTHLIKTRGQQVTLRCSPKSGHDTVSWYQQALGQGPQFIFQYYEEEERQRGNFPDRFSGHQFPNYSSELNVNALLLGDSALYLCASSEGQIYGYTFGSGTRLTVV.

The V and J genes are TRBV6-5 and TRBJ1-1; TRBD1 agrees at 7 bases. CDR3 length: 14 amino acids. Germline CDR1 is MNHEY and CDR2 is SVGAGI. The J segment lost 4 bases and the V segment lost 5 bases, leaving 7 bases of the junction unmatched. The CDR3 is CASSRQGSGTEAFF. CDR3 bases: TGTGCCAGCAGTCGACAGGGTTCGGGCACTGAAGCTTTCTTT.

This clone has only one observation. The chain carries TRBV7-2 and TRBJ1-5, with no clear D. The CDR3 loop spans 13 amino acids. Germline V lookup: CDR1 SGHTA, CDR2 FQGNSA. V shed 2 bases and J shed 7 bases, with 9 bases lying between them. Written as DNA, the CDR3 is TGTGCCAGCAGCTTAACGGGGAGGCAGCCCCAGCATTTT. Translated: CASSLTGRQPQHF.

The gene calls are TRBV27 and TRBJ2-5; no clear D gene. The end of the DNA aligns better with TRBJ2-7, so the J call may be wrong. CDR1 is MNHEY and CDR2 is SMNVEV in the germline V gene (reference sequence). This CDR3 contains 12 residues. For the CDR3, the DNA is TGTGCCAGCAGTCCCTCTCCCTACGAGCAGTACTTC. Encoded protein: CASSPSPYEQYF.

This clone was detected only once. CDR3 region: CASTRGHLNTEAFF. In DNA, the CDR3 is TGTGCCAGCACCCGAGGACACCTGAACACTGAAGCTTTCTTT. The chain recombines TRBV6-5 with TRBJ1-1; D possibly corresponds to TRBD1 (5 bases). CDR3 length: 14 amino acids. V was pared by 7 bases and J by 0 bases, with 12 bases between. The V gene's germline CDR1 is MNHEY and CDR2 SVGAGI.